This T cell receptor (beta chain) was sequenced for a study of blood T cell repertoires in COVID-19. Across the whole study: The United States, Italy and Spain supplied acute and convalescent COVID-19 samples. PBMCs, B-cell-depleted T cells, or T cells were the source of the cDNA or gDNA that made up the material.

In the original workflow: Estimated nucleated cell counts came from reference gene primer amplification. Here immunoSEQ multiplex PCR was the method, and the copy in TCRdb shows in-frame clones only, minus some. The DNA was the basis for D and trimming; V, J and clone size are from that table. The data hold approximately 310,000 clones, with around 90% observed a single time. The CDR3 loop spans 15 amino acids. The germline gives CDR1 MNHEY, CDR2 SVGAGI. Trimming took 6 bases from V and 3 from J; bases not matched to a gene: 7. Sequencing was done on a sample of peripheral blood. The V gene is TRBV6-5, the J gene TRBJ2-1, with TRBD1 matching over 8 bases. This sequence was found in a middle-aged man with active or convalescent COVID-19. CDR3 in DNA: TGTGCCAGCAGACGCGGACAGGGCTTCTACAATGAGCAGTTCTTC. As protein: CASRRGQGFYNEQFF.